Listed below are T cell receptor beta chains from one sample, sequenced in a study of blood T cell repertoires in COVID-19. Produced via immunoSEQ multiplex PCR; TCRdb's table is partial and in-frame only. Here the sample spans roughly 140,000 clones, roughly 82% being singletons. The source material was peripheral blood. The receptor source for this set is a woman in her forties or fifties in a cohort sampled during active or convalescent COVID-19. CDR3s include the opening cysteine and the closing phenylalanine or tryptophan. Fields, in order: D gene, J gene, clone size, CDR3 length, V gene, CDR3 protein, CDR3 DNA. The D gene is left open where the match is weak. Some rows have no size entry. The others give once, few or many, or a class for an expanded clone.

NA TRBJ1-6 NA 14 TRBV5-1 CASRPVNSGSPLHF TGCGCCAGCAGACCCGTTAATAGCGGTTCACCCCTCCACTTT
NA TRBJ2-5 NA 15 TRBV5-1 CASSLVTSGRETQYF TGCGCCAGCAGCTTGGTAACTTCGGGTCGAGAGACCCAGTACTTC
NA TRBJ2-3 NA 13 TRBV2 CASGEDLGDTQYF TGTGCCAGCGGGGAGGACCTCGGGGATACGCAGTATTTT
NA TRBJ1-1 few 13 TRBV7-3 CASSPWGGTEAFF TGTGCCAGCAGCCCCTGGGGGGGCACTGAAGCTTTCTTT
NA TRBJ1-1 NA 14 TRBV19 CASTPSRWATEAFF TGTGCCAGTACCCCTTCGAGATGGGCAACTGAAGCTTTCTTT
NA TRBJ1-5 NA 13 TRBV12-3/TRBV12-4 CASSLTENQPQHF TGTGCCAGCAGTTTAACAGAAAATCAGCCCCAGCATTTT
TRBD1 TRBJ1-2 NA 13 TRBV7-2 CASSLDRGGGYTF TGTGCCAGCAGCTTAGACAGGGGGGGTGGCTACACCTTC
NA TRBJ1-1 NA 15 TRBV7-8 CASSVRDSMNTEAFF TGTGCCAGCAGCGTCAGGGATTCCATGAACACTGAAGCTTTCTTT
NA TRBJ1-5 NA 16 TRBV19 CASSNPRQYSNQPQHF TGTGCCAGTAGTAACCCCCGACAGTATAGCAATCAGCCCCAGCATTTT
NA TRBJ2-7 NA 13 TRBV7-3 CASSLGPEYEQYF TGTGCCAGCAGCTTAGGCCCCGAATACGAGCAGTACTTC
NA TRBJ1-6 NA 17 TRBV4-2 CASSQQHRGDRNSPLHF TGTGCCAGCAGCCAACAGCATCGGGGGGACCGTAATTCACCCCTCCACTTT
NA TRBJ1-2 NA 15 TRBV25-1 CASSAYLTGYYGYTF TGTGCCAGCAGTGCCTACTTAACAGGATACTATGGCTACACCTTC
TRBD2 TRBJ2-1 NA 14 TRBV5-1 CASSLTSAGYEQFF TGCGCCAGCAGCTTGACTAGCGCAGGGTATGAGCAGTTCTTC
TRBD1 TRBJ1-1 NA 17 TRBV19 CASSRDRGNFWNTEAFF TGTGCCAGTAGTAGAGACAGGGGTAATTTTTGGAACACTGAAGCTTTCTTT
NA TRBJ1-2 NA 12 TRBV30 CAWDLSYYGYTF TGTGCCTGGGACCTGAGTTACTATGGCTACACCTTC